This T cell receptor (beta chain) was found in a study of PD-1 blockade in classical Hodgkin lymphoma. The wider study: The patients were dosed with nivolumab 3 mg/kg, infused intravenously every 2 weeks.

A remark on this clone: Its antigen is not known.

Every patient had relapsed following autologous stem cell transplantation, and cohorts differed in brentuximab vedotin exposure. The CDR3 is 13 amino acids. V was pared by 5 bases and J by 7 bases, with 10 bases between. Germline V gene sequence: CDR1 SGDLS, CDR2 YYNGEE. Notes on the study in general: Baseline diversity resembling that of newly diagnosed patients was seen in complete responders. Repertoire difference causes, possibly disease activity or prior therapy, remain undefined. When set against healthy donors, newly diagnosed patients were reported to show lower baseline TCR diversity.

The protocol was immunoSEQ multiplex PCR, while the TCRdb copy is restricted to in-frame clones and leaves out a portion. This table holds roughly 42,000 clones, 70% to 80% found once. This receptor was obtained from a human donor with classical Hodgkin lymphoma. Material: peripheral blood mononuclear cells (PBMCs), obtained at baseline. This chain uses TRBV9 with TRBJ1-6, with D maybe TRBD1 (5 bases). The CDR3: CASRGEGNSPLHF. CDR3 in DNA: TGTGCCAGCAGGGGGGAGGGAAATTCACCCCTCCACTTT.